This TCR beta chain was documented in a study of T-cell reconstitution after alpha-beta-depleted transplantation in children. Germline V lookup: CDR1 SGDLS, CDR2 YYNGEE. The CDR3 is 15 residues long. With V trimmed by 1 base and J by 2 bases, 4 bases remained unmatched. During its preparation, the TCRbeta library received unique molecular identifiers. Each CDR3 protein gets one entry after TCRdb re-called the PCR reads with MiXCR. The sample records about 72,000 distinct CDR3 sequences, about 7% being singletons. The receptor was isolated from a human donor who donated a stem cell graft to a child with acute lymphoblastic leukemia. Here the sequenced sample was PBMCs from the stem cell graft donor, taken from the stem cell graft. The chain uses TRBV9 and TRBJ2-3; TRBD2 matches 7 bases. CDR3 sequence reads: CASSVKAGPTDTQYF. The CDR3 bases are TGTGCCAGCAGCGTAAAAGCGGGGCCCACAGATACGCAGTATTTT.